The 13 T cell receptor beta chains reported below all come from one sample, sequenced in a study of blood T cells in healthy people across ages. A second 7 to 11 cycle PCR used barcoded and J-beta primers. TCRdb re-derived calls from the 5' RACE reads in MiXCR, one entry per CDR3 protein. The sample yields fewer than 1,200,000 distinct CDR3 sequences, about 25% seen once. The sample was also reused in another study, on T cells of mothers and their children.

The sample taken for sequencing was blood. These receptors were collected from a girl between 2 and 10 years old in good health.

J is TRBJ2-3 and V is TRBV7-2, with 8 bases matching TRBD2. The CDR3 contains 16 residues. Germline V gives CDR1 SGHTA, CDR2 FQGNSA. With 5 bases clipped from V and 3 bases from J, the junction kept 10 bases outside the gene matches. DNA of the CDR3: TGTGCCAGCAGCGTGGTCGGGGGGGCCTCAACAGATACGCAGTATTTT. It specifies CASSVVGGASTDTQYF.

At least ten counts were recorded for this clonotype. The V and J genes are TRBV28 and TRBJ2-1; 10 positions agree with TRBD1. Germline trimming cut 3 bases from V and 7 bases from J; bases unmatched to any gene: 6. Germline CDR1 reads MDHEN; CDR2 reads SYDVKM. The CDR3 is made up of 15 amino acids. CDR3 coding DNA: TGTGCCAGCAGTTTCCGGGACAGGGGTCCGAATGAGCAGTTCTTC. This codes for CASSFRDRGPNEQFF.

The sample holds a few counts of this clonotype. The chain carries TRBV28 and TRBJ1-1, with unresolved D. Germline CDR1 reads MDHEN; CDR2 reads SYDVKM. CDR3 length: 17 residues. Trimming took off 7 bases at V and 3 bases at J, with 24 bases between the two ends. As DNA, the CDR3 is TGTGCCAGCAACGTCCTTTTTGGGGAGAGTACGGACACTGAAGCTTTCTTT. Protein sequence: CASNVLFGESTDTEAFF.

This CDR3 reads CASSPSSYGYTF. The DNA for the CDR3 is TGTGCCAGCAGCCCATCAAGTTATGGCTACACCTTC. This sequence joins TRBV7-9 and TRBJ1-2; D unresolved. Germline CDR1 and CDR2: SEHNR and FQNEAQ (reference sequence). The CDR3 is 12 residues long. The germline V and J ends were trimmed by 5 bases and 5 bases, with 9 bases remaining between them.

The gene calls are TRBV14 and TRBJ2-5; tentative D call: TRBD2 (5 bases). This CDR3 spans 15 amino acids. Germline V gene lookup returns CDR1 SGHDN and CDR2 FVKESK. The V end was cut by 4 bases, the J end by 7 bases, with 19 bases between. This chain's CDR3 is CASSRMDKDWGTQYF. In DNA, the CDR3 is TGTGCCAGCAGCCGAATGGATAAGGACTGGGGGACCCAGTACTTC.

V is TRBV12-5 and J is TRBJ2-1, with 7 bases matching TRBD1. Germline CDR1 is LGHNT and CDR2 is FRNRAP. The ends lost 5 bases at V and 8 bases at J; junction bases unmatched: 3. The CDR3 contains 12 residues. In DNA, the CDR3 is TGTGCTAGTGGTCCAACAGGGGATGAGCAGTTCTTC. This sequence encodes CASGPTGDEQFF. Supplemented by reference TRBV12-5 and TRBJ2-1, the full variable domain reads DARVTQTPRHKVTEMGQEVTMRCQPILGHNTVFWYRQTMMQGLELLAYFRNRAPLDDSGMPKDRFSAEMPDATLATLKIQPSEPRDSAVYFCASGPTGDEQFFGPGTRLTVL.

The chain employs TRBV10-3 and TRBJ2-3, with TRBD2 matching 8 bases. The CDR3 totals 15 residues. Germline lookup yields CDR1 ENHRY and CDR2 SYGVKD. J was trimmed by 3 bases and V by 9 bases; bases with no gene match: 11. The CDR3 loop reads CAISPGLGKTDTQYF. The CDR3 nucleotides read TGTGCCATAAGCCCGGGACTAGGGAAAACAGATACGCAGTATTTT.

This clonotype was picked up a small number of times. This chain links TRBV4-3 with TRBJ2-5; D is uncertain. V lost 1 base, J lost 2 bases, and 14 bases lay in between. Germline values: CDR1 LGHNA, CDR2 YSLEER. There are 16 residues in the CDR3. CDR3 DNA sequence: TGCGCCAGCAGCCAAGGGTCGCGGATGTCACAAGAGACCCAGTACTTC. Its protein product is CASSQGSRMSQETQYF.

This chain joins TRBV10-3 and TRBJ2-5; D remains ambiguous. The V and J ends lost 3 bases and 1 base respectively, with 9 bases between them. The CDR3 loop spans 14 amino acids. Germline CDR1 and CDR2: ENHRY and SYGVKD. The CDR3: CAISDRLIQETQYF. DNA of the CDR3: TGTGCCATCAGTGACCGGCTTATCCAAGAGACCCAGTACTTC.

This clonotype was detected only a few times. DNA for the CDR3: TGCAGTGCTAGATTCCATTGGAGCGGTGAGGCCCTCCACTTT. This encodes CSARFHWSGEALHF. V usage is TRBV20-1 and J usage is TRBJ1-6; D is uncertain. Germline V gene data show CDR1 as DFQATT and CDR2 as SNEGSKA (reference sequence). The V end lost 2 bases, the J end lost 14 bases, and 19 bases lay between the germline ends. This CDR3 spans 14 amino acids.

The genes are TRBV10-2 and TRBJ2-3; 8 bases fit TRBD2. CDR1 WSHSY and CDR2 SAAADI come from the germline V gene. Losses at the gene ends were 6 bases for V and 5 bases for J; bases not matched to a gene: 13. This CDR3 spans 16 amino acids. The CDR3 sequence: CASRQTEAGAKDTQYF. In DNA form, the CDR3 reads TGCGCCAGCAGACAAACCGAAGCGGGAGCAAAAGATACGCAGTATTTT.

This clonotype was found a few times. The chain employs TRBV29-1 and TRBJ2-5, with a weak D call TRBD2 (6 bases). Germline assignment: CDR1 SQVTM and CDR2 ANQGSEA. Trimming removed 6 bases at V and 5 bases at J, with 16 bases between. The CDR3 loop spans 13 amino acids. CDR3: CSVTTGVGETQYF. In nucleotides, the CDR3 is TGCAGCGTCACGACGGGGGTAGGGGAGACCCAGTACTTC. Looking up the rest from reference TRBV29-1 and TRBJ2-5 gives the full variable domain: SAVISQKPSRDICQRGTSLTIQCQVDSQVTMMFWYRQQPGQSLTLIATANQGSEATYESGFVIDKFPISRPNLTFSTLTVSNMSPEDSSIYLCSVTTGVGETQYFGPGTRLLVL.

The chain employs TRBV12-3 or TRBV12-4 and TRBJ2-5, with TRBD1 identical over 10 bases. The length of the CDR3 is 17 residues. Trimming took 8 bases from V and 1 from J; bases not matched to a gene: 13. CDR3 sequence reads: CASARMTGGVFQETQYF. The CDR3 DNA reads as TGTGCCAGCGCCCGTATGACAGGGGGCGTATTCCAAGAGACCCAGTACTTC.